The rows below give T cell receptor beta chains drawn from one sample of a study of cytomegalovirus exposure and HLA in healthy donors. Libraries were prepared by immunoSEQ multiplex PCR; TCRdb keeps only in-frame clonotypes and omits some of them. The table records about 140,000 clones, around 72% of them present only once. The material sequenced was PBMCs. The receptors were gathered from a middle-aged man in good health and CMV-seropositive. Both conserved end residues are part of each CDR3. A D gene is named only where the DNA matches it firmly. Clone sizes are given selectively: once, few, many, or a class where the clone is expanded.

D: NA; J: TRBJ2-1; size: few; V: TRBV11-2; DNA: TGTGCCAGCAGCTTAGGAAGATGGGGAGACCAAGAATTCTACAATGAGCAGTTCTTC; CDR3: CASSLGRWGDQEFYNEQFF
D: NA; J: TRBJ1-2; size: NA; V: TRBV29-1; DNA: TGCAGCGTTGGTAGTCGAGCTAACTATGGCTACACCTTC; CDR3: CSVGSRANYGYTF
D: NA; J: TRBJ2-3; size: NA; V: TRBV19; DNA: TGTGCCAGTAGTATAGGAGGAGGATATACGCAGTATTTT; CDR3: CASSIGGGYTQYF
D: NA; J: TRBJ2-7; size: NA; V: TRBV12-5; DNA: TGTGCTAGTGGTTTGGTTCTCGGAACAGGGTCTTGGGAGCAGTACTTC; CDR3: CASGLVLGTGSWEQYF
D: NA; J: TRBJ2-5; size: once; V: TRBV11-3; DNA: TGTGCCAGCAGCGGCGGGAAGGTCGGGCAAGAGACCCAGTACTTC; CDR3: CASSGGKVGQETQYF
D: NA; J: TRBJ2-3; size: few; V: TRBV18; DNA: TGTGCCAGCTCACCAACAGGGCTAAGGGGCACAGATACGCAGTATTTT; CDR3: CASSPTGLRGTDTQYF
D: NA; J: TRBJ1-2; size: NA; V: TRBV18; DNA: TGTGCCAGCTCCCGACAGGCGGACTATGGCTACACCTTC; CDR3: CASSRQADYGYTF
D: NA; J: TRBJ2-2; size: few; V: TRBV5-1; DNA: TGCGCCAGCAGCTTCGGCACCGGGGAGCTGTTTTTT; CDR3: CASSFGTGELFF
D: NA; J: TRBJ1-5; size: NA; V: TRBV4-2; DNA: TGTGCCAGCAGCCATCGAGGGAGTGATCAGCCCCAGCATTTT; CDR3: CASSHRGSDQPQHF
D: TRBD2; J: TRBJ2-1; size: NA; V: TRBV7-2; DNA: TGTGCCAGCAGCTTGGGACTAGCGGGACAATTAGCCGATGAGCAGTTCTTC; CDR3: CASSLGLAGQLADEQFF
D: TRBD2; J: TRBJ2-7; size: NA; V: TRBV5-4; DNA: TGTGCCAGCAGCTCCAGGGAGGGGAGACACGAGCAGTACTTC; CDR3: CASSSREGRHEQYF
D: TRBD1; J: TRBJ2-7; size: NA; V: TRBV5-6; DNA: TGTGCCAGCAGCATCCGGGACAGGGCCTACTACGAGCAGTACTTC; CDR3: CASSIRDRAYYEQYF
D: NA; J: TRBJ2-1; size: NA; V: TRBV5-1; DNA: TGCGCCAGCAGCTTGGATAGTAGCGGTGAGCAGTTCTTC; CDR3: CASSLDSSGEQFF
D: TRBD1; J: TRBJ1-2; size: NA; V: TRBV14; DNA: TGTGCCAGCAGCCATATCAAGGGAAGGGACAGGTACTATGGCTACACCTTC; CDR3: CASSHIKGRDRYYGYTF
D: TRBD1; J: TRBJ1-1; size: NA; V: TRBV2; DNA: TGTGCCAGCAGGACCCCAGGGGACAGGGGGACTGAAGCTTTCTTT; CDR3: CASRTPGDRGTEAFF
D: TRBD1; J: TRBJ2-2; size: few; V: TRBV4-3; DNA: TGCGCCAGCAGCCAGGACAGGCTGAACACCGGGGAGCTGTTTTTT; CDR3: CASSQDRLNTGELFF
D: NA; J: TRBJ2-7; size: few; V: TRBV10-3; DNA: TGTGCCATCGGGGCAGGGCTCTACGAGCAGTACTTC; CDR3: CAIGAGLYEQYF
D: NA; J: TRBJ2-2; size: many; V: TRBV6-5; DNA: TGTGCCAGCAGTTACGCCGGGGGAACCGGGGAGCTGTTTTTT; CDR3: CASSYAGGTGELFF
D: NA; J: TRBJ2-7; size: NA; V: TRBV7-9; DNA: TGTTCCAGCAGTAACCCCGGGGGAAAAAGATCCTACGAGCAGTACTTC; CDR3: CSSSNPGGKRSYEQYF
D: NA; J: TRBJ1-2; size: NA; V: TRBV18; DNA: TGTGCCAGCTCACCGACAGCCAGGAACTATGGCTACACCTTC; CDR3: CASSPTARNYGYTF
D: NA; J: TRBJ2-1; size: NA; V: TRBV7-6; DNA: TGTGCCAGCAGCTTACCCCGCCAGCGCCGCTCCTACAATGAGCAGTTCTTC; CDR3: CASSLPRQRRSYNEQFF
D: TRBD2; J: TRBJ2-5; size: NA; V: TRBV5-1; DNA: TGCGCCAGCAGCCGGGGGGACCGGGGGAAAGAGACCCAGTACTTC; CDR3: CASSRGDRGKETQYF
D: TRBD2; J: TRBJ2-1; size: NA; V: TRBV5-1; DNA: TGCGCCAGCAGCCCACGGGACAGACTAGCGGGGGTTACCGATGAGCAGTTCTTC; CDR3: CASSPRDRLAGVTDEQFF
D: NA; J: TRBJ1-6; size: NA; V: TRBV4-1; DNA: TGCGCCAGCAGGAGGGGGAATTCACCCCTCCACTTT; CDR3: CASRRGNSPLHF
D: TRBD2; J: TRBJ2-7; size: NA; V: TRBV11-3; DNA: TGTGCCAGCAGCTCCGGGCCGGGGAGGGGACGTCCCTACGAGCAGTACTTC; CDR3: CASSSGPGRGRPYEQYF